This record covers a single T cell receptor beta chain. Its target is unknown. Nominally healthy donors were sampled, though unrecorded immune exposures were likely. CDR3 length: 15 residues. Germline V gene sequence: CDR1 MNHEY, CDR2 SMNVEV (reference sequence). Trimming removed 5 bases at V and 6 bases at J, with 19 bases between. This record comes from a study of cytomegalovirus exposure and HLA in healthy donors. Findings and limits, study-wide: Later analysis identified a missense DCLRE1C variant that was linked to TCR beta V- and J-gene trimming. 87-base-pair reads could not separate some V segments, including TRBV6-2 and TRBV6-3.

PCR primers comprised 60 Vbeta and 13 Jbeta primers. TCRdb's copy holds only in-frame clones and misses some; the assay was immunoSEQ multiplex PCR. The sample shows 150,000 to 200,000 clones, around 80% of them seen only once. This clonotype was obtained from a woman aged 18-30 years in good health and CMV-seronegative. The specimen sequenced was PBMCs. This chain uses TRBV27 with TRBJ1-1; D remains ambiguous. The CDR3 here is CASSLSPEGLPEAFF. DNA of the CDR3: TGTGCCAGCAGTCTTTCCCCCGAAGGACTCCCTGAAGCTTTCTTT.